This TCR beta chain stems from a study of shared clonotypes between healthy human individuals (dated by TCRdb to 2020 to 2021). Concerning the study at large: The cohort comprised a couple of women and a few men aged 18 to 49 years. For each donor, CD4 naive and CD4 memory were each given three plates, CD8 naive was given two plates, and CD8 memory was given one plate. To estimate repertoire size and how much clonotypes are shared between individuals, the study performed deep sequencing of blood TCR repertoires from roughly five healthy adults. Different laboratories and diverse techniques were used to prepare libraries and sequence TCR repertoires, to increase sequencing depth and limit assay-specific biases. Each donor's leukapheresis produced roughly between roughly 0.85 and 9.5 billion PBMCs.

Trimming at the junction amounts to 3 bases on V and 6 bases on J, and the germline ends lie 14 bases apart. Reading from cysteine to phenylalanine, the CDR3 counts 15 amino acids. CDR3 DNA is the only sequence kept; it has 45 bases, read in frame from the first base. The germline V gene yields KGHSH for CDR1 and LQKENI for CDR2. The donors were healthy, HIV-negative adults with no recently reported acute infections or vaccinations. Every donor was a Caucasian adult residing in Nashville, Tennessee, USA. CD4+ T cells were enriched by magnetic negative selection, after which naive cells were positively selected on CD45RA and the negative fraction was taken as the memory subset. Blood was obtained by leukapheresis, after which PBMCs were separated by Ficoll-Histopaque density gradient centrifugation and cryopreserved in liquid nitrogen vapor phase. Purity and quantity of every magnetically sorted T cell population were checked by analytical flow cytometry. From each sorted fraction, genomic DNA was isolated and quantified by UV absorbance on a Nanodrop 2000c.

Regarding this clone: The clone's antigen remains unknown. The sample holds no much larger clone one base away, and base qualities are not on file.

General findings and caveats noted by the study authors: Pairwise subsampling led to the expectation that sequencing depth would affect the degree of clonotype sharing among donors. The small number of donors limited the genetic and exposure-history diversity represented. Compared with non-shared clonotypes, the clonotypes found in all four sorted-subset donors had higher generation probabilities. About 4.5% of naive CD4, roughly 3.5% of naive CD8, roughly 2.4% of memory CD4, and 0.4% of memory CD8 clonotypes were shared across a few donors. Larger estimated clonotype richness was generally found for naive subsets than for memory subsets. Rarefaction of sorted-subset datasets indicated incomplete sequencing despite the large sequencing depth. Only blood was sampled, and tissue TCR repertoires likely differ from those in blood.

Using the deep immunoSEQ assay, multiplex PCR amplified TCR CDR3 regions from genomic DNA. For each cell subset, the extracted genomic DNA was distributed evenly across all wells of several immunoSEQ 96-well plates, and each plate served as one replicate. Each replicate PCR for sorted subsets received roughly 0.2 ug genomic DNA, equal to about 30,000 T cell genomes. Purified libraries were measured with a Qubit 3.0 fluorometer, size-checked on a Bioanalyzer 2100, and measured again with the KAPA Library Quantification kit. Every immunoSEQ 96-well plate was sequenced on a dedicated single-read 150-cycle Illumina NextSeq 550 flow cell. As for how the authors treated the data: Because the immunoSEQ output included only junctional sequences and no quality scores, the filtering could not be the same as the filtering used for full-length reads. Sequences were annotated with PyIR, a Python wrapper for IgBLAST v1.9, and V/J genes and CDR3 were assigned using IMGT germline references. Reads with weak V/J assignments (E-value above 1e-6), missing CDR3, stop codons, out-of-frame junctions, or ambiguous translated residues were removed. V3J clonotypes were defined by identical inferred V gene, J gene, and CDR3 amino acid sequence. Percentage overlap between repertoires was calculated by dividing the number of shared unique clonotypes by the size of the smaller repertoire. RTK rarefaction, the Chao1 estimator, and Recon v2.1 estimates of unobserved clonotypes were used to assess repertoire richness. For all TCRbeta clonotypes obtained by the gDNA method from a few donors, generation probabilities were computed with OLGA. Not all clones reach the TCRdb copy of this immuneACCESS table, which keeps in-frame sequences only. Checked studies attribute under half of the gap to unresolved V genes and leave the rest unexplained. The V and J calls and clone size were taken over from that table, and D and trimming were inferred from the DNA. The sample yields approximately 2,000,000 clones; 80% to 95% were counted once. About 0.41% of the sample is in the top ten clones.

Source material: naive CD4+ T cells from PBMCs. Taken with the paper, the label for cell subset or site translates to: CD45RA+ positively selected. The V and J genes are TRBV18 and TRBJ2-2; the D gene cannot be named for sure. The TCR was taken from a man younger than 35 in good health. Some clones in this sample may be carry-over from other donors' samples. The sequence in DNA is TGTGCCAGCTCACCGTCCGCGGCTAGAGCCGGGGAGCTGTTTTTT. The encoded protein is CASSPSAARAGELFF.